A single sample is the source of the 21 T cell receptor beta chains below, sequenced in a study of regulatory T cells in long-lasting Graves disease. Time point reported: newly diagnosed GD, antithyroid drugs for less than 3 months. PBMCs were the source of the RNA used for TCR sequencing. According to the study, TCR beta libraries were built with iRepertoire HTBI primers and CDR3-region Arm-PCR. TCRdb used MiXCR to reprocess the multiplex PCR reads, holding one entry per CDR3 protein. The table has about 430,000 distinct CDR3 sequences, 15% seen once. These data were also filed under a second study, of T cells in Graves' hyperthyroidism and ophthalmopathy.

Source: peripheral blood mononuclear cells (PBMCs), taken at new diagnosis, from a patient treated with antithyroid drugs. These receptors all stem from a middle-aged woman with Graves disease.

This clonotype was recorded at least ten times. V and J are TRBV29-1 and TRBJ2-2; D perhaps matches TRBD2 (6 bases). CDR1 is SQVTM and CDR2 is ANQGSEA in the germline V gene. V lost 4 bases and J lost 8, with 17 bases in between. The CDR3 loop spans 14 amino acids. The CDR3, as DNA: TGCAGCGTTGGTCGCGGGGTGAAGACGGGGGAGCTGTTTTTT. The encoded protein is CSVGRGVKTGELFF.

This clonotype has at least ten counts. This sequence joins TRBV7-8 and TRBJ2-5; D unclear. Trimming took off 0 bases at V and 2 bases at J, with 10 bases between the two ends. CDR3 length: 15 amino acids. CDR1 and CDR2 from the germline V gene are SGHVS and FQNEAQ. CDR3: CASSLALSGQETQYF. The DNA for the CDR3 is TGTGCCAGCAGCTTAGCTTTAAGTGGACAAGAGACCCAGTACTTC.

This clonotype was recorded a few times. The CDR3 here is CSAGGGSSYNEQFF. The CDR3, as DNA: TGCAGCGCCGGGGGCGGGAGCTCCTACAATGAGCAGTTCTTC. V gene TRBV29-1 combines with J gene TRBJ2-1, with D perhaps TRBD2 (7 bases). The ends were cut back, 7 bases at V and 0 bases at J, with 13 bases in the middle. The CDR3 covers 14 residues. CDR1 is SQVTM, CDR2 ANQGSEA, per germline.

This clonotype was recorded many times. The chain recombines TRBV20-1 with TRBJ2-1, with no clear D. Trimming stripped 3 bases from V and 2 bases from J, with 11 bases between. The CDR3 consists of 14 residues. Germline assignment: CDR1 DFQATT and CDR2 SNEGSKA (reference sequence). CDR3 nucleotide sequence: TGCAGTGCTAGGGCCCGCGAGACCTACAATGAGCAGTTCTTC. Translated: CSARARETYNEQFF.

This clonotype was observed a few times. J is TRBJ2-3 and V is TRBV30, with D tentatively TRBD2 (6 bases). Germline V gene lookup returns CDR1 GTSNPN and CDR2 SVGIG (reference sequence). With 2 bases removed from V and 0 bases from J, the gap between germline ends came to 12 bases. The CDR3 length is 15 residues. In DNA form, the CDR3 reads TGTGCCTGGAGTCCCGGGAGTCTGAGCACAGATACGCAGTATTTT. Its translation: CAWSPGSLSTDTQYF.

V and J are TRBV24-1 and TRBJ2-5; D is perhaps TRBD2 (5 bases). Germline CDR1 KGHDR, CDR2 SFDVKD. CDR3 length equals 15 residues. V lost 2 bases and J lost 4, with 13 bases in between. The CDR3, as DNA: TGTGCCACCAGTGATTCTAGCTGGAGCGGAGAGACCCAGTACTTC. This codes for CATSDSSWSGETQYF.

This clonotype was counted many times. The V gene is TRBV2, the J gene TRBJ1-1; 9 nucleotides align to TRBD1. The CDR3 has 16 amino acids. Trimming took 2 bases from V and 6 from J; bases not matched to a gene: 10. CDR1 and CDR2 (germline): SNHLY, FYNNEI. The CDR3 loop reads CASSELGTGKVSEAFF. CDR3 coding DNA: TGTGCCAGCAGTGAACTTGGGACAGGGAAGGTCTCTGAAGCTTTCTTT. Full variable domain (missing parts from reference TRBV2 and TRBJ1-1): EPEVTQTPSHQVTQMGQEVILRCVPISNHLYFYWYRQILGQKVEFLVSFYNNEISEKSEIFDDQFSVERPDGSNFTLKIRSTKLEDSAMYFCASSELGTGKVSEAFFGQGTRLTVV.

This clonotype came up many times. This chain joins TRBV9 and TRBJ2-7, with 9 bases that match TRBD1. Germline CDR1 and CDR2: SGDLS and YYNGEE. The trim removed 3 bases at V and 2 bases at J, leaving 12 bases unmatched. The CDR3 loop spans 17 amino acids. The CDR3 bases are TGTGCCAGCAGCGCCGGGACAGGGTGGGTTGGCACCTACGAGCAGTACTTC. Translated, it gives CASSAGTGWVGTYEQYF. The variable domain in full, with the rest retrieved from reference TRBV9 and TRBJ2-7, is DSGVTQTPKHLITATGQRVTLRCSPRSGDLSVYWYQQSLDQGLQFLIQYYNGEERAKGNILERFSAQQFPDLHSELNLSSLELGDSALYFCASSAGTGWVGTYEQYFGPGTRLTVT.

The chain employs TRBV29-1 and TRBJ1-3; no definite D call. The CDR3 is made up of 15 amino acids. Germline CDR1 reads SQVTM; CDR2 reads ANQGSEA. The V end lost 0 bases, the J end lost 2 bases, and 11 bases lay between the germline ends. Here the CDR3 DNA reads TGCAGCGTTGAAGATCTTACGGACCCTGGAAACACCATATATTTT. Translating it yields CSVEDLTDPGNTIYF.

With respect to this clonotype: This clone may be a read error of a much larger clone one base away. The gene calls are TRBV28 and TRBJ2-1; TRBD2 agrees at 9 bases. Trimming removed 10 bases from V and 1 base from J; junction bases left unmatched: 8. From germline, CDR1 is MDHEN and CDR2 SYDVKM. CDR3 size: 15 residues. CDR3 sequence reads: CAIKAGGSSYNEQFF. CDR3 nucleotides: TGTGCCATAAAAGCGGGAGGCAGTTCCTACAATGAGCAGTTCTTC.

In its sample, this clonotype was seen many times. The V call is TRBV28, the J call TRBJ1-2; D is perhaps TRBD1 (6 bases). CDR3 length equals 16 residues. The germline V gene has CDR1 MDHEN and CDR2 SYDVKM. Trimming cost V 6 bases and J 4 bases, with 21 bases left between them. The CDR3 DNA reads TGTGCCAGCAGCCTGACCGGGGGGCGATTCAGCTATGGCTACACCTTC. Residues: CASSLTGGRFSYGYTF.

This clonotype came up many times. The chain couples TRBV6-2 or TRBV6-3 to TRBJ2-7; TRBD2 aligns across 8 bases. The CDR3 has 16 residues. Losses at the gene ends were 2 bases for V and 7 bases for J; bases not matched to a gene: 13. Germline V gives CDR1 MNHEY, CDR2 SVGEGT. The CDR3 DNA sequence: TGTGCCAGCAGTTACCTCGGGAGGGGGGCCTCGGAGGAGCAGTACTTC. This gives the protein CASSYLGRGASEEQYF.

This clonotype was counted ten times or more. This chain links TRBV19 with TRBJ2-5; 11 bases match TRBD1. Germline CDR1 LNHDA, CDR2 SQIVND (reference sequence). This CDR3 contains 15 residues. Trimming cost V 1 base and J 6 bases; bases outside gene matches: 4. The chain's CDR3 is CASSIGTGGAQTQYF. The CDR3 nucleotides are TGTGCCAGTAGTATAGGGACAGGGGGCGCCCAGACCCAGTACTTC.

This clonotype was seen many times. V is TRBV20-1 and J is TRBJ2-7; 7 bases fit TRBD2. Germline assignment: CDR1 DFQATT and CDR2 SNEGSKA (reference sequence). V trimming: 2 bases; J trimming: 2 bases; junction bases outside the gene matches: 9. This CDR3 contains 15 residues. The CDR3 DNA follows: TGCAGTGCTAGACACCGTAGCGGGCGAGCCTACGAGCAGTACTTC. As protein: CSARHRSGRAYEQYF.

This clonotype was observed a handful of times. The rearrangement links TRBV5-1 to TRBJ2-3; 7 bases line up with TRBD2. This CDR3 comprises 17 residues. Unmatched junction bases numbered 7, after V lost 0 bases and J lost 0 bases. Per the germline V gene, CDR1 is SGHRS and CDR2 is YFSETQ. The DNA of the CDR3 is TGCGCCAGCAGCTTGGCGTCTAGCGGTTCTAGCACAGATACGCAGTATTTT. Protein sequence: CASSLASSGSSTDTQYF.

This clonotype was seen repeatedly, ten times or more. The J gene is TRBJ2-7, the V gene TRBV28; TRBD1 matches at 8 bases. The junction had 11 bases not matched to a gene; V was cut back by 5 bases and J by 5 bases. Germline lookup yields CDR1 MDHEN and CDR2 SYDVKM. This CDR3 region has 15 residues. CDR3 coding DNA: TGTGCCAGCAGTGGTCGGACAGGGCGTTTGGACGAGCAGTACTTC. Its protein is CASSGRTGRLDEQYF. The full variable domain, completed using reference TRBV28 and TRBJ2-7, is DVKVTQSSRYLVKRTGEKVFLECVQDMDHENMFWYRQDPGLGLRLIYFSYDVKMKEKGDIPEGYSVSREKKERFSLILESASTNQTSMYLCASSGRTGRLDEQYFGPGTRLTVT.

In its sample, this clonotype was seen many times. The genes are TRBV19 and TRBJ2-2; no clear D. This CDR3 comprises 15 residues. V gave up 7 bases and J gave up 5 bases, with 17 bases separating them. Germline-derived CDR1 and CDR2 are LNHDA and SQIVND (reference sequence). In DNA form, the CDR3 reads TGTGCCAGTACGACCTTGACTTTGGGGACCGGGGAGCTGTTTTTT. Its translation is CASTTLTLGTGELFF. Variable domain in full (rest from reference TRBV19 and TRBJ2-2): DGGITQSPKYLFRKEGQNVTLSCEQNLNHDAMYWYRQDPGQGLRLIYYSQIVNDFQKGDIAEGYSVSREKKESFPLTVTSAQKNPTAFYLCASTTLTLGTGELFFGEGSRLTVL.

This rearrangement joins TRBV9 to TRBJ2-1; possibly TRBD1 for D (5 bases). V was trimmed by 0 bases and J by 6 bases, leaving 13 bases between them. This CDR3 contains 15 residues. Germline V gene data show CDR1 as SGDLS and CDR2 as YYNGEE. For the CDR3, the DNA is TGTGCCAGCAGCGTAGCCGGACAAGTCGGCAATGAGCAGTTCTTC. It specifies CASSVAGQVGNEQFF.

The chain recombines TRBV5-1 with TRBJ2-1, with D possibly matching TRBD2 (6 bases). The V gene's germline CDR1 is SGHRS and CDR2 YFSETQ. The CDR3 length is 13 residues. Trimming pared 4 bases from V and 6 bases from J, leaving 11 bases between. CDR3 residues: CASSAEGGNEQFF. CDR3 DNA: TGCGCCAGCAGCGCGGAGGGTGGCAATGAGCAGTTCTTC.

This chain joins TRBV19 and TRBJ2-3; no clear D gene. CDR3 size: 13 residues. CDR1 and CDR2 (germline): LNHDA, SQIVND (reference sequence). Trimming pared 3 bases from V and 2 bases from J, leaving 6 bases between. For the CDR3, the DNA is TGTGCCAGTAGTATTGGGATCACAGATACGCAGTATTTT. Residues: CASSIGITDTQYF.

This clonotype was counted many times. The V gene is TRBV2, the J gene TRBJ2-7; 9 nucleotides line up with TRBD1. Germline trimming cut 7 bases from V and 5 bases from J; bases unmatched to any gene: 9. There are 14 residues in the CDR3. Per germline, CDR1 SNHLY and CDR2 FYNNEI. CDR3 coding DNA: TGTGCCAGCAATCCGGGGACAGGGTCCCACGAGCAGTACTTC. It yields the protein CASNPGTGSHEQYF.